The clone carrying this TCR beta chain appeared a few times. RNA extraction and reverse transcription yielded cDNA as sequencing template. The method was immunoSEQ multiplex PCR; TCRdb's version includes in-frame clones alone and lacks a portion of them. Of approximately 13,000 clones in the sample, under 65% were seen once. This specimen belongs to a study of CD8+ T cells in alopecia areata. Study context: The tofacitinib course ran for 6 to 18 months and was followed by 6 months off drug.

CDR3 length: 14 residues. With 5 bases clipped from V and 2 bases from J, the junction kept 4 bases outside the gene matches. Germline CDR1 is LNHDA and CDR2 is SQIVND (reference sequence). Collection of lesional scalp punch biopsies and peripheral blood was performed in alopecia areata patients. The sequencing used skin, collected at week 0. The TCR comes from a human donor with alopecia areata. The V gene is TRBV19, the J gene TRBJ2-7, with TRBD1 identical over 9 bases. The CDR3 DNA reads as TGTGCCAGTAGTCCGGGGACAGGGCCCTACGAGCAGTACTTC. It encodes CASSPGTGPYEQYF.